Listed here are 10 T cell receptor beta chains from one sample, sequenced in a study of fetal regulatory T cell absence and autoimmunity. Clones were read by immunoSEQ multiplex PCR, and TCRdb kept only the in-frame ones, dropping some. The sample contains roughly 95,000 clones, approximately 79% of which appear only once. The sample taken for sequencing was pancreas tissue. These receptors were obtained from a male donor with IPEX syndrome.

This clone was seen only a few times. The chain combines TRBV7-9 with TRBJ2-1; D is uncertain. Germline values: CDR1 SEHNR, CDR2 FQNEAQ (reference sequence). This CDR3 is built from 15 residues. Trimming took off 5 bases at V and 5 bases at J, with 16 bases between the two ends. This CDR3 is CASSPPRWTNNEQFF. CDR3 DNA sequence: TGTGCCAGCAGCCCCCCTCGGTGGACGAACAATGAGCAGTTCTTC.

This clone is labeled medium-sized (0.01 to 0.1%). This chain joins TRBV5-1 and TRBJ2-7; D is unresolved. The CDR3 runs to 15 residues. Germline CDR1 reads SGHRS; CDR2 reads YFSETQ. The V end was cut by 2 bases, the J end by 2 bases, with 14 bases between. CDR3 sequence reads: CASSLTGQRAYEQYF. CDR3 coding DNA: TGCGCCAGCAGCTTAACCGGCCAGAGAGCCTACGAGCAGTACTTC. Full variable domain (missing parts from reference TRBV5-1 and TRBJ2-7): KAGVTQTPRYLIKTRGQQVTLSCSPISGHRSVSWYQQTPGQGLQFLFEYFSETQRNKGNFPGRFSGRQFSNSRSEMNVSTLELGDSALYLCASSLTGQRAYEQYFGPGTRLTVT.

The chain combines TRBV14 with TRBJ2-3; D remains ambiguous. The germline gives CDR1 SGHDN, CDR2 FVKESK. Deletions cut 1 base from V and 2 bases from J, with 10 bases between. This CDR3 has 15 amino acids. CDR3 nucleotide sequence: TGTGCCAGCAGCCAAGTGGCTACGTTCACAGATACGCAGTATTTT. Amino acids: CASSQVATFTDTQYF.

The chain joins TRBV5-4 to TRBJ1-2; 7 bases fit TRBD1. Germline CDR1 is SGHNT and CDR2 is YYREEE (reference sequence). V shed 7 bases and J 2 bases; nucleotides not matched to a gene: 5. This CDR3 is built from 13 residues. CDR3 nucleotide sequence: TGTGCCAGCGCTCCGGGACAGAACTATGGCTACACCTTC. Translated, it gives CASAPGQNYGYTF.

This chain uses TRBV5-1 with TRBJ2-2, with TRBD2 matching over 10 bases. The length of the CDR3 is 17 residues. Germline lookup yields CDR1 SGHRS and CDR2 YFSETQ. The J segment lost 4 bases and the V segment lost 4 bases, leaving 10 bases of the junction unmatched. The CDR3 spells CASSPLTSGDSTGELFF. The CDR3 bases are TGCGCCAGCAGCCCGTTAACTAGCGGGGATTCCACCGGGGAGCTGTTTTTT.

This clone was recorded once. The chain links TRBV30 to TRBJ2-4; TRBD2 might be the D (7 bases). CDR3 size: 16 residues. CDR1 and CDR2 (germline): GTSNPN, SVGIG (reference sequence). Trimming cost V 0 bases and J 7 bases, with 19 bases left between them. The CDR3 DNA sequence: TGTGCCTGGAGTGTAGGGGGGGGCTTCGTGGGGAACATTCAGTACTTC. Protein product: CAWSVGGGFVGNIQYF.

This chain joins TRBV4-3 and TRBJ2-2; D remains unclear. The ends were cut back, 1 base at V and 1 base at J, with 4 bases in the middle. The CDR3 totals 14 residues. Germline V gives CDR1 LGHNA, CDR2 YSLEER. CDR3 loop: CASSQAGNTGELFF. The CDR3 nucleotides read TGCGCCAGCAGCCAAGCGGGGAACACCGGGGAGCTGTTTTTT.

The chain combines TRBV5-1 with TRBJ2-2, with a possible D match to TRBD1 (6 bases). Germline V gene lookup returns CDR1 SGHRS and CDR2 YFSETQ. The ends were cut back, 1 base at V and 5 bases at J, with 15 bases in the middle. The CDR3 loop spans 16 amino acids. DNA for the CDR3: TGCGCCAGCAGCTTGTTGCCGAGGGGGTCAACCGGGGAGCTGTTTTTT. Amino acid sequence: CASSLLPRGSTGELFF.

This rearrangement joins TRBV27 to TRBJ2-7, with 9 bases fitting TRBD1. Germline values: CDR1 MNHEY, CDR2 SMNVEV (reference sequence). Germline trimming cut 2 bases from V and 7 bases from J; bases unmatched to any gene: 3. The CDR3 has 13 amino acids. The CDR3 region has the DNA TGTGCCAGCAGTTTAACAGGGGGCCGGGAGCAGTACTTC. Translation: CASSLTGGREQYF.

The J gene is TRBJ1-6, the V gene TRBV11-3; TRBD1 matches 10 bases. Trimming cost V 5 bases and J 4 bases; bases outside gene matches: 8. The CDR3 is 17 amino acids. From germline, CDR1 is SGHNT and CDR2 YENEEA. CDR3 nucleotide sequence: TGTGCCAGCAGCCTCAGGGGGACAGGGGCATATAATTCACCCCTCCACTTT. It is translated as CASSLRGTGAYNSPLHF.